This T cell receptor (beta chain) was documented in a study of blood T cell repertoires in COVID-19. The wider study: PBMCs, B-cell-depleted T cells, or T cells were the source of the cDNA or gDNA that made up the material.

Using immunoSEQ multiplex PCR, the repertoire was profiled, and TCRdb retains in-frame clones only, with some absent. This table holds around 30,000 clones, more than 60% found once. This clone has a handful of counts. V dropped 1 base and J dropped 3 bases, with 12 bases sitting between them. Germline CDR1 LGHDT, CDR2 YNNKEL (reference sequence). CDR3 length: 15 amino acids. The chain combines TRBV3-1 (or the pseudogene TRBV3-2) with TRBJ1-2, with D maybe TRBD1 (6 bases). The sequencing input was peripheral blood. The TCR originated in a man of 80 years or more with active or convalescent COVID-19. As DNA, the CDR3 is TGTGCCAGCAGCCAAGCAATCGGACAGTACTATGGCTACACCTTC. As protein: CASSQAIGQYYGYTF.